A single sample gave rise to the 26 T cell receptor beta chains below, sequenced in a study of tissue T cells after allogeneic stem cell transplantation. The time point is: mouse harvest day 14 after allogeneic transplant. The graft held 10^6 splenic CD5+ T cells and 10^7 T-cell-depleted bone marrow cells. The method was immunoSEQ multiplex PCR; TCRdb's version includes in-frame clones alone and lacks a portion of them. Found here are around 5,000 clones, under 60% of them singletons; the top ten hold about a sixth. The source material was gut tissue. The receptor source for this set is a female BALB/c mouse given C57BL/6 T cells with graft-versus-host disease after an allogeneic hematopoietic cell transplant.

Regarding this clone: The gene symbols are mouse symbols. The read halts 1 residue ahead of the CDR3 end, with the missing end drawn from the germline J gene. The chain couples TRBV12-2 to TRBJ2-3, with 11 bases lining up with TRBD1. CDR1 SGHLS and CDR2 HYDKME come from the germline V gene. The CDR3 covers 15 residues. V shed 4 bases and J 1 base; nucleotides not matched to a gene: 3. The CDR3 region is CASSRTGGGAETLYF. CDR3 DNA, as far as it was read: TGTGCCAGCTCCCGGACAGGGGGCGGTGCAGAAACGCTGTAT.

By share, this clone ranks as medium-sized. Mouse germline and gene names are used. The sequence runs out 1 residue before the end of the CDR3; the remainder is reconstructed from the germline J gene. This chain uses TRBV26 with TRBJ2-2; a weak D match, TRBD1 (5 bases). There are 12 residues in the CDR3. In germline, CDR1 is KGHPV, CDR2 FQNQEV (reference sequence). V lost 4 bases and J 7 bases, leaving 7 bases between the germline ends. The CDR3 protein is CASSPGIGQLYF. The sequenced part of the CDR3 DNA is TGTGCCAGCAGTCCAGGGATCGGGCAGCTCTAC.

This clone is medium-sized by share. Any gene name here is a mouse gene name. The CDR3 end is not reached by the read, which stops 1 residue before it; the germline J gene fills it in. V usage is TRBV12-2 and J usage is TRBJ1-4; D remains unclear. The length of the CDR3 is 13 residues. The V gene's germline CDR1 is SGHLS and CDR2 HYDKME. V lost 2 bases and J 0 bases, leaving 3 bases between the germline ends. Partial CDR3 DNA: TGTGCCAGCTCTCGGATTTCCAACGAAAGATTATTT. It is translated as CASSRISNERLF. The CDR3 as a whole reads CASSRISNERLFF.

This clone rates as medium-sized. Gene names denote mouse genes. The CDR3 end falls 1 residue outside the read, so it is completed with the germline J gene. J is TRBJ2-7 and V is TRBV23; whether TRBD2, the table's D call, matches the DNA was not checked. The V gene's germline CDR1 is KGHTA and CDR2 FQNQQP. The CDR3 is made up of 14 amino acids. The CDR3 region is CSSSPGLGGGEQYF. The CDR3 DNA, read in part, is TGCTCCAGCAGTCCGGGACTGGGGGGAGGTGAACAGTAC.

With regard to this clone: Genes and germline are mouse. The sequenced CDR3 bases are TGCTCCAGCAGTCAAGTGGGACTGCGGGGAAGTCAAAACACCTTGTAC. Translation gives CSSSQVGLRGSQNTLY. The entire CDR3 sequence reads CSSSQVGLRGSQNTLYF. The chain couples TRBV23 to TRBJ2-4; no check of the table's D call, TRBD2, against the DNA was made. The CDR3 is cut off 1 residue early in the read; its end comes from the germline J gene. The CDR3 has 17 amino acids. Germline assignment: CDR1 KGHTA and CDR2 FQNQQP.

By share, this clone counts as medium-sized (0.01 to 0.1%). Mouse germline and gene names are used. With the read ending 1 residue before the CDR3 end, the germline J gene is used to fill in that end. The chain joins TRBV29 to TRBJ2-7; no definite D call. The CDR3 sequence is 13 residues long. The germline V gene has CDR1 MSHET and CDR2 SYDVDS. Deletions cut 4 bases from V and 0 bases from J, with 7 bases between. The sequenced CDR3 bases are TGTGCTAGCAGTTCCCAAAGCTCCTATGAACAGTAC. Translated: CASSSQSSYEQY. The full-length CDR3 reads as CASSSQSSYEQYF.

A remark on this clone: Gene names and germline match the mouse. Sequencing ends 1 residue short of the CDR3 end; the germline J gene provides the rest. The chain has TRBV12-2 and TRBJ2-7, with 14 bases identical to TRBD2. Germline assignment: CDR1 SGHLS and CDR2 HYDKME. Unmatched junction bases numbered 3, after V lost 2 bases and J lost 7 bases. CDR3 size: 14 residues. CDR3 in amino acids: CASSPGLGGREQYF. The CDR3 DNA, read in part, is TGTGCCAGCTCTCCGGGACTGGGGGGGCGCGAACAGTAC.

This clone is deemed medium-sized. Genes and germline come from the mouse. The read gets to within 1 residue of the CDR3 end, and the germline J gene fills in the rest. The chain has TRBV26 and TRBJ2-7, with 8 bases that match TRBD1. The junction had 2 bases not matched to a gene; V was cut back by 3 bases and J by 4 bases. Germline CDR1 is KGHPV and CDR2 is FQNQEV (reference sequence). The CDR3 is 13 residues long. CDR3 in amino acids: CASSLRDRYEQYF. CDR3 DNA, as far as it was read: TGTGCCAGCAGTCTCCGGGACAGGTATGAACAGTAC.

Notes on this clone: Mouse names are used for the genes. The read is 1 residue too short to cover the CDR3 end, so that end is filled in from the germline J gene. The chain recombines TRBV12-1 with TRBJ2-3; 10 bases align to TRBD2. The CDR3 is made up of 15 amino acids. Germline CDR1 and CDR2: SGHSN and HYEKVE. The V gene end was trimmed by 0 bases and the J gene end by 1 base; junction bases not matched to a gene: 0. The covered CDR3 bases are TGTGCCAGCTCTCTCGACTGGGGGGGTGCAGAAACGCTGTAT. The encoded protein is CASSLDWGGAETLY. The CDR3 as a whole reads CASSLDWGGAETLYF.

This clone is categorized as large. Each gene name is a mouse one. The covered CDR3 bases are TGCACCTGCAGTGCGGGACTGGGGGGGCTTGAACAGTAC. Residues: CTCSAGLGGLEQY. The whole CDR3 reads CTCSAGLGGLEQYF. V and J are TRBV1 and TRBJ2-7; 14 bases match TRBD2. The read terminates 1 residue ahead of where the CDR3 ends, so the germline J gene completes it. The V and J ends lost 3 bases and 6 bases, in that order; junction bases with no gene match: 1. CDR1 NSQYPW and CDR2 LRSPGD come from the germline V gene (reference sequence). This CDR3 is 14 amino acids long.

Remarks on this clone: Gene names are mouse gene names. Coverage ceases 1 residue before the CDR3 finishes, and the germline J gene fills in the end. The chain has TRBV23 and TRBJ1-2; the DNA was not used to check the table's D call, TRBD1. The CDR3 sequence is 13 residues long. Germline V CDR1 and CDR2: KGHTA, FQNQQP. The sequenced CDR3 bases are TGCTCCAGCAGTCAAACATCAAACTCCGACTACACC. It yields the protein CSSSQTSNSDYT. The CDR3 as a whole reads CSSSQTSNSDYTF. Full variable domain (remainder filled in from reference TRBV23 and TRBJ1-2): DAAVTQKPRYLIKMKGQEAEMKCIPEKGHTAVFWYQQKQSKELKFLIYFQNQQPLDQIDMVKERFSAVCPSSSLCSLGIRTCEAEDSALYLCSSSQTSNSDYTFGSGTRLLVI.

This clone is medium-sized in the sample. Gene names are the mouse ones. The CDR3 extends 1 residue past the end of the read, so its final part is completed from the germline J gene. This chain links TRBV26 with TRBJ2-3, with D perhaps TRBD1 or TRBD2 (6 bases each). Trimming removed 0 bases at V and 1 base at J, with 8 bases between. Germline values: CDR1 KGHPV, CDR2 FQNQEV (reference sequence). This CDR3 is built from 15 residues. This CDR3 is CASSLSGGGAETLYF. The sequenced CDR3 bases are TGTGCCAGCAGTCTGTCTGGGGGCGGTGCAGAAACGCTGTAT.

About this clone itself: Gene names refer to mouse genes. The CDR3 end is not reached by the read, which stops 1 residue before it; the germline J gene fills it in. The chain has TRBV1 and TRBJ2-3; TRBD2 matches at 9 bases. Germline loops: CDR1 NSQYPW, CDR2 LRSPGD (reference sequence). CDR3 size: 17 residues. Germline trimming cut 7 bases from V and 0 bases from J; bases unmatched to any gene: 11. The CDR3 is CTCTAVLGGFSAETLYF. Partial CDR3 DNA: TGCACCTGCACTGCTGTCCTGGGGGGGTTTAGTGCAGAAACGCTGTAT.

As regards this clone: Mouse gene names apply. Read data end 1 residue before the CDR3 end; the end is taken from the germline J gene. In the same sample, other DNA sequences code for this CDR3. The chain combines TRBV13-2 with TRBJ2-3, with D possibly being TRBD1 or TRBD2 (6 bases each). The CDR3 contains 15 residues. Germline CDR1 is NNHNN and CDR2 is SYGAGS (reference sequence). Trimming took off 1 base at V and 1 base at J, with 10 bases between the two ends. The CDR3 here is CASGDRGRGAETLYF. The sequenced CDR3 bases are TGTGCCAGCGGTGATCGGGGGCGCGGTGCAGAAACGCTGTAT.

About this clone itself: The gene names here belong to mouse. The read stops 1 residue short of the end of the CDR3; the missing end is completed from the germline J gene. The chain combines TRBV3 with TRBJ2-7; weak D call: TRBD1 (6 bases). From germline, CDR1 is SNHLY and CDR2 FYNGKV (reference sequence). V was cut by 4 bases and J by 7 bases, with 11 bases left in between. The CDR3 is 12 amino acids. The CDR3 sequence is CASSSQGWEQYF. The sequenced part of the CDR3 DNA is TGTGCCAGCAGCTCCCAGGGGTGGGAACAGTAC. Complete variable domain (other parts from reference TRBV3 and TRBJ2-7): GPKVLQIPSHQIIDMGQMVTLNCDPVSNHLYFYWYKQILGQQMEFLVNFYNGKVMEKSKLFKDQFSVERPDGSYFTLKIQPTALEDSAVYFCASSSQGWEQYFGPGTRLTVL.

On this clone itself: Gene names are mouse gene names. The read ends 1 residue early relative to the CDR3; the germline J gene fills the gap. The rearrangement joins TRBV26 to TRBJ2-4; the D gene is possibly TRBD1 (6 bases). The germline V gene encodes CDR1 KGHPV and CDR2 FQNQEV (reference sequence). The CDR3 has 13 residues. V lost 4 bases to trimming and J lost 4 bases, with 9 bases between them. The CDR3 region is CASSPWTENTLYF. CDR3 bases read: TGTGCCAGCAGTCCCTGGACAGAAAACACCTTGTAC. Looking up the rest from reference TRBV26 and TRBJ2-4 gives the full variable domain: NSKVIQTPRYLVKGQGQKAKMRCIPEKGHPVVFWYQQNKNNEFKFLINFQNQEVLQQIDMTEKRFSAECPSNSPCSLEIQSSEAGDSALYLCASSPWTENTLYFGAGTRLSVL.

This clone has only a few counts. Gene and germline names: mouse. The read falls 1 residue short of the CDR3 end, and the missing part is taken from the germline J gene. This rearrangement joins TRBV1 to TRBJ2-7, with 12 bases that match TRBD2. This CDR3 is 16 amino acids long. Germline V gene sequence: CDR1 NSQYPW, CDR2 LRSPGD (reference sequence). The J segment lost 3 bases and the V segment lost 1 base, leaving 4 bases of the junction unmatched. The chain's CDR3 is CTCSAVDWGGYYEQYF. CDR3 bases read: TGCACCTGCAGTGCAGTGGACTGGGGGGGATACTATGAACAGTAC.

By its share, this clone is medium-sized. Mouse germline and gene names are used. The CDR3 is cut off 1 residue early in the read; its end comes from the germline J gene. This chain links TRBV15 with TRBJ2-7, with 7 bases matching TRBD2. The germline gives CDR1 SGHND, CDR2 FRSKSL. V was pared by 1 base and J by 3 bases, with 3 bases of the junction left unmatched. CDR3 length: 14 residues. The CDR3 bases that were read are TGTGCCAGCAGTTTAGAGAACTGGGGCTATGAACAGTAC. Amino acids: CASSLENWGYEQY. The whole CDR3 sequence is CASSLENWGYEQYF.

A remark on this clone: Genes here carry mouse names. The sequenced fragment ends 1 residue before the CDR3 boundary, so the rest is inferred from the germline J gene. This chain uses TRBV16 with TRBJ2-2; D possibly matches TRBD1 or TRBD2 (6 bases each). The CDR3 has 14 residues. The germline CDR1 and CDR2 sequences are SGHSA and FRNQAP. V lost 0 bases and J lost 4, with 6 bases in between. This CDR3 reads CASSLEGATGQLYF. Incomplete CDR3 DNA: TGTGCAAGCAGCTTAGAGGGGGCCACCGGGCAGCTCTAC.

There are a few counts of this clone. Gene names denote mouse genes. The CDR3 end lies 1 residue beyond the end of the read and is filled in from the germline J gene. V usage is TRBV5 and J usage is TRBJ2-1; 10 bases are a match to TRBD2. Trimming at V came to 0 bases and at J to 7 bases, leaving 3 bases not matched to a gene. Germline assignment: CDR1 LGHNA and CDR2 YNLKQL (reference sequence). This CDR3 contains 15 residues. The CDR3 protein is CASSQDWGGWAEQFF. The CDR3 DNA, read in part, is TGTGCCAGCAGCCAAGACTGGGGGGGCTGGGCTGAGCAGTTC.

This clone turned up a few times. Mouse germline and gene names are used. The read terminates 1 residue before the CDR3 end, so the remaining end is supplied by the germline J gene. The chain is built from TRBV1 and TRBJ2-3, with D unresolved. This CDR3 contains 12 residues. Between the trimmed V and J ends, which lost 6 bases and 0 bases, there was a span of 4 bases. Germline CDR1 NSQYPW, CDR2 LRSPGD (reference sequence). The CDR3 bases that were read are TGCACCTGCAGGGACAGTGCAGAAACGCTGTAT. Translation: CTCRDSAETLY. The whole CDR3 protein reads CTCRDSAETLYF.

Within the sample, this clone is medium-sized. Genes and germline come from the mouse. The read falls 1 residue short of the CDR3 end, and the missing part is taken from the germline J gene. The chain joins TRBV26 to TRBJ1-3; D gene unclear. With 1 base removed from V and 0 bases from J, the gap between germline ends came to 7 bases. CDR3 length equals 15 residues. Germline V gene lookup returns CDR1 KGHPV and CDR2 FQNQEV (reference sequence). The CDR3 DNA, read in part, is TGTGCCAGCAGTCTGTTACAGTATTCTGGAAATACGCTCTAT. This gives the protein CASSLLQYSGNTLY. The complete CDR3 sequence is CASSLLQYSGNTLYF.

A note on this clone: Mouse names are used for the genes. Read data end 1 residue before the CDR3 end; the end is taken from the germline J gene. The rearrangement links TRBV23 to TRBJ2-2; the table assigns TRBD1, which was not confirmed against the DNA. The CDR3 length is 12 residues. Germline V gene lookup returns CDR1 KGHTA and CDR2 FQNQQP. The CDR3 spells CSSSPGPGQLYF. The CDR3 bases that were read are TGCTCCAGCAGCCCAGGGCCCGGGCAGCTCTAC. The complete variable domain, with remaining parts taken from reference TRBV23 and TRBJ2-2, reads DAAVTQKPRYLIKMKGQEAEMKCIPEKGHTAVFWYQQKQSKELKFLIYFQNQQPLDQIDMVKERFSAVCPSSSLCSLGIRTCEAEDSALYLCSSSPGPGQLYFGEGSKLTVL.

By its share, this clone is large. Genes and germline are mouse. The read finishes 1 residue shy of the CDR3 end, and the germline J gene is used to complete it. The chain links TRBV5 to TRBJ2-1; D remains ambiguous. The germline gives CDR1 LGHNA, CDR2 YNLKQL (reference sequence). V gave up 2 bases and J gave up 1 base, with 0 bases separating them. This CDR3 contains 12 residues. CDR3 region: CASSQNYAEQFF. The CDR3 DNA, read in part, is TGTGCCAGCAGCCAAAACTATGCTGAGCAGTTC.

As regards this clone: Any gene name here is a mouse gene name. Read data end 1 residue before the CDR3 end; the end is taken from the germline J gene. J is TRBJ2-2 and V is TRBV23. The CDR3 runs to 13 residues. In germline, CDR1 is KGHTA, CDR2 FQNQQP. The CDR3 protein is CSSSPANTGQLYF. CDR3 DNA (partial): TGCTCCAGCAGTCCCGCAAACACCGGGCAGCTCTAC.

With respect to this clone: Gene names denote mouse genes. The read gets to within 1 residue of the CDR3 end, and the germline J gene fills in the rest. The chain carries TRBV3 and TRBJ2-3; 12 bases are shared with TRBD2. This CDR3 spans 16 amino acids. Losses at the gene ends were 3 bases for V and 1 base for J; bases not matched to a gene: 2. Germline V gene data show CDR1 as SNHLY and CDR2 as FYNGKV (reference sequence). CDR3 DNA, as far as it was read: TGTGCCAGCAGCTTGGGACTGGGGGGTGGTGCAGAAACGCTGTAT. It encodes CASSLGLGGGAETLY. The whole CDR3 sequence is CASSLGLGGGAETLYF.